This T cell receptor (beta chain) was recorded in a study of monozygotic twins with inflammatory bowel disease. Germline CDR1 is DFQATT and CDR2 is SNEGSKA (reference sequence). The CDR3 is made up of 14 amino acids. It was from whole blood, with no T cell sorting, that total RNA was isolated. Through template switching, UMIs that included a 6-nucleotide sample barcode were added. For each CDR3 protein, TCRdb gives one entry from its re-call of the 5' RACE reads, without DNA. With over 200,000 distinct CDR3 sequences in the sample, the ten largest clones hold less than 2%. This clonotype originated in a human donor with ulcerative colitis or Crohn's disease, or a healthy co-twin of an affected twin (not recorded which). This chain links TRBV20-1 with TRBJ2-5; TCRdb selects TRBD1, and the lack of DNA leaves this call unchecked. The sequenced material came from blood. CDR3 sequence: CSADKGAGSETQYF.